This TCR beta chain stems from a study of regulatory T cells in long-lasting Graves disease. Worth noting for this clonotype: One end of the junction varies from germline; a read error may be responsible.

Looked up from germline, CDR1 is LGHNA and CDR2 is YSLEER. This CDR3 is built from 15 residues. Arm-PCR of CDR3 regions with iRepertoire HTBI primers generated TCR beta libraries. MiXCR, applied by TCRdb to the multiplex PCR reads, yields one record per CDR3 protein. The data show approximately 350,000 distinct CDR3 sequences, 16% seen once. This sample's time point: newly diagnosed GD, antithyroid drugs for less than 3 months. Extracted RNA from PBMCs served as the source of the TCR library. The same data also contributed to another study, on T cells in Graves' hyperthyroidism and ophthalmopathy. That publication notes: A first-round RT-PCR of the TCR CDR3 used the HTBI primer set.

Here the sequenced sample was peripheral blood mononuclear cells (PBMCs), taken at new diagnosis, from a patient treated with antithyroid drugs. This receptor was obtained from a man aged 40-55 years with Graves disease. The chain joins TRBV4-3 to TRBJ2-7, with 15 bases aligning to TRBD2. CDR3 protein: CASSPRTSGGVRLHF. The CDR3 DNA follows: TGCGCCAGCAGCCCCAGGACTAGCGGGGGGGTAAGGCTTCACTTC.